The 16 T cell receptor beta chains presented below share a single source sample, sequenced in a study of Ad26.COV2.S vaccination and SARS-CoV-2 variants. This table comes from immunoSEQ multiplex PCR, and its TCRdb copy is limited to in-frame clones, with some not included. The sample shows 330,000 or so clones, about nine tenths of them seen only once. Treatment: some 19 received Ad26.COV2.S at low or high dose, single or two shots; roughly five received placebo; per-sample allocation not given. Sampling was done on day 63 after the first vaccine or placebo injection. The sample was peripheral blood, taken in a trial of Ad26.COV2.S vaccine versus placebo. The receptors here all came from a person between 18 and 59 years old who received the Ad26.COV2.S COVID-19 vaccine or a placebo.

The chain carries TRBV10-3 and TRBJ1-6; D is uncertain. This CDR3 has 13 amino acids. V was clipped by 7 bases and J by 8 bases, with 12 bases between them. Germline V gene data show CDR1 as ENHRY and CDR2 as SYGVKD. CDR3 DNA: TGTGCCATCAACAAGGGAATAGATTCACCCCTCCACTTT. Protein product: CAINKGIDSPLHF.

The CDR3 coding sequence is TGCAGTGGTGATGGCTACACCTTC. Its protein is CSGDGYTF. The chain recombines TRBV20-1 with TRBJ1-2; D gene ambiguous. CDR1 and CDR2 from the germline V gene are DFQATT and SNEGSKA (reference sequence). Trimming removed 7 bases from V and 6 bases from J, with 3 bases in between. This CDR3 has 8 amino acids.

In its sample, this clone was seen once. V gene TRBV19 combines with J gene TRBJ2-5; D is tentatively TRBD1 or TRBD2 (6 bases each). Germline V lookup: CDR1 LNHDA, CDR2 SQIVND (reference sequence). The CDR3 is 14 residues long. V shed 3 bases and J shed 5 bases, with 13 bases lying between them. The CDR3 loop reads CASSMAGGRETQYF. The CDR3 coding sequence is TGTGCCAGTAGTATGGCCGGGGGCAGGGAGACCCAGTACTTC.

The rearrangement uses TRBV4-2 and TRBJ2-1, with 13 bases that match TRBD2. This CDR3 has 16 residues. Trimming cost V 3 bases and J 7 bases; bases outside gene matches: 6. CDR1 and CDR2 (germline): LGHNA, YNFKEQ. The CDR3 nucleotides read TGTGCCAGCAGCCATGCCGGGACTAGCGGGGTAAATGAGCAGTTCTTC. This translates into CASSHAGTSGVNEQFF.

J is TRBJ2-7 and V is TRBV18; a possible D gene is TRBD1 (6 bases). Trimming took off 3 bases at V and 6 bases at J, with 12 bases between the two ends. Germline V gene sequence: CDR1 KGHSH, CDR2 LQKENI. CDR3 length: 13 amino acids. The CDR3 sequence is CASSPPGVPEQYV. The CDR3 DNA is TGTGCCAGCTCACCGCCAGGGGTCCCCGAGCAGTACGTC.

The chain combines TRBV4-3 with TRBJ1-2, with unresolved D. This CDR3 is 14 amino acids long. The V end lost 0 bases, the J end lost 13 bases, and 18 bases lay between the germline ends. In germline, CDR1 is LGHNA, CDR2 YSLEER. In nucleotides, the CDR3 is TGCGCCAGCAGCCAAGATAATGCGTGGGAGGGAGTCACCTTC. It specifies CASSQDNAWEGVTF.

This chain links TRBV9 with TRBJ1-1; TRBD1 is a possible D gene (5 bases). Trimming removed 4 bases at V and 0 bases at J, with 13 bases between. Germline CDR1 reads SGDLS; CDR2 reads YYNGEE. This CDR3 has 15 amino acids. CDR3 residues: CASSSPLGLNTEAFF. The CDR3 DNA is TGTGCCAGCAGCTCCCCCTTGGGACTGAACACTGAAGCTTTCTTT.

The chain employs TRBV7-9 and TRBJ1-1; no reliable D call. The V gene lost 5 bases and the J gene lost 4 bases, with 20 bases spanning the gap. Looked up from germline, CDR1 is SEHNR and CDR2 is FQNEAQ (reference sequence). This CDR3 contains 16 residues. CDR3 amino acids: CASSPTGGIYGTEAFF. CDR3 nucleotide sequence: TGTGCCAGCAGCCCCACCGGAGGGATCTACGGCACTGAAGCTTTCTTT.

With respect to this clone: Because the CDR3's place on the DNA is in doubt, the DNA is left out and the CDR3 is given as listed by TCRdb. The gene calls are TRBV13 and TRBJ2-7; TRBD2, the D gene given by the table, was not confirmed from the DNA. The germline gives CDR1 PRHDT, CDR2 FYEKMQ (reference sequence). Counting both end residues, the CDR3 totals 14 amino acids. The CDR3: CASAASETSGRQYV.

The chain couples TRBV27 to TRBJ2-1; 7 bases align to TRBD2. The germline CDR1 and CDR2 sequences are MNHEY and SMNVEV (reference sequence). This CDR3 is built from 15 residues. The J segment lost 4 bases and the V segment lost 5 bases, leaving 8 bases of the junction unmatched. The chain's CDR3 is CASSLDRDYYNEQFF. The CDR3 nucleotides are TGTGCCAGCAGTCTAGACCGGGACTATTACAATGAGCAGTTCTTC.

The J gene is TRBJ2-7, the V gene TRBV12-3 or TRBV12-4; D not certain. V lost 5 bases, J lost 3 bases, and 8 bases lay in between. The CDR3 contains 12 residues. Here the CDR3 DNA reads TGTGCCAGCAGTCCCCCTCACTACGAGCAGTACTTC. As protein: CASSPPHYEQYF.

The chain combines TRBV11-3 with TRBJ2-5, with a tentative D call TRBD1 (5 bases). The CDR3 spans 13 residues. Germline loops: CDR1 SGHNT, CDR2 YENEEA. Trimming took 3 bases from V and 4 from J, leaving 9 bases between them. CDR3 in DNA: TGTGCCAGCAGCTTGACAGCTGTAGAGACCCAGTACTTC. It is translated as CASSLTAVETQYF.

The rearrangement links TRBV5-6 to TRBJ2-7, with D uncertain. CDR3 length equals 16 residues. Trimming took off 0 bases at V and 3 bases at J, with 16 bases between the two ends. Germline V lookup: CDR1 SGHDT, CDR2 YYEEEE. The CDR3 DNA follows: TGTGCCAGCAGCTTGGCCGTAGACCCAACCTTCTACGAGCAGTACGTC. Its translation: CASSLAVDPTFYEQYV.

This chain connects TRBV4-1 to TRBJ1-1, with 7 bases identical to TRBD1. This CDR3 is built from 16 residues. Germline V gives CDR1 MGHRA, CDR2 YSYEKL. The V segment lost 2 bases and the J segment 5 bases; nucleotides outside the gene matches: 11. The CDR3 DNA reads TGCGCCAGCAGCCAATTTTATAACAGGGGTAGGACTGAAGCTTTCTTT. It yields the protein CASSQFYNRGRTEAFF.

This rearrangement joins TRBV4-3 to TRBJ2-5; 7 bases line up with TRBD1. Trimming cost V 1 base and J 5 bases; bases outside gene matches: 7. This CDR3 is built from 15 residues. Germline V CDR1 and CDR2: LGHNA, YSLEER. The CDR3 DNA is TGCGCCAGCAGCCAAGTGAAGACAGGGAGTGAGACCCAGTACTTC. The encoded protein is CASSQVKTGSETQYF.

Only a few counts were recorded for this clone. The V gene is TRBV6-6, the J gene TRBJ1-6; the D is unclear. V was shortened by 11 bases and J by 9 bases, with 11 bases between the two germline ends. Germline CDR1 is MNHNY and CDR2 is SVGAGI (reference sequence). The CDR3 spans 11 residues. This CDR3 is CAARTGSPLHF. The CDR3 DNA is TGTGCCGCCCGGACGGGTTCACCCCTCCACTTT.